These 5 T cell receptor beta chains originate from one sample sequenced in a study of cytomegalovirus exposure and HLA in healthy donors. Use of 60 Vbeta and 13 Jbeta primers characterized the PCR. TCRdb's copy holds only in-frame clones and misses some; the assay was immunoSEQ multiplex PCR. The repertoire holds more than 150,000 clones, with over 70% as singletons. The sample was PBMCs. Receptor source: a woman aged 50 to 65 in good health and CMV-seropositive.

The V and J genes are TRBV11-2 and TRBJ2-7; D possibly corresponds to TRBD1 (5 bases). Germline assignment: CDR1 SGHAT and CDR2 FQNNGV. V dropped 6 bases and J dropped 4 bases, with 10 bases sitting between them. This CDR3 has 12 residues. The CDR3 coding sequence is TGTGCCAGCAGACTCCAGGGATACGAGCAGTACTTC. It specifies CASRLQGYEQYF.

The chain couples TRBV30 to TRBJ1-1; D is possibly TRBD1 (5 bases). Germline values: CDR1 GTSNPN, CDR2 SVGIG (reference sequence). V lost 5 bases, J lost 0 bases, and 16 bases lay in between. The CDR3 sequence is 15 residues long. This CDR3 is CAWLLAGTLNTEAFF. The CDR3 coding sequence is TGTGCCTGGCTACTAGCCGGGACCCTGAACACTGAAGCTTTCTTT.

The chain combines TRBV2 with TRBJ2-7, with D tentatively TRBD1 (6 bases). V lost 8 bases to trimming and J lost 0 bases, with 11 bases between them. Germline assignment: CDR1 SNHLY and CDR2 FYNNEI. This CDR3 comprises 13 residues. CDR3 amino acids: CASARDNSYEQYF. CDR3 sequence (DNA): TGTGCCAGCGCCCGGGACAACTCCTACGAGCAGTACTTC.

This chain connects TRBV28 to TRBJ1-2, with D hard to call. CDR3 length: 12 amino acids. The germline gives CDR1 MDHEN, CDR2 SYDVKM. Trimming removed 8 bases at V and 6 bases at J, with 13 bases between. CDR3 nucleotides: TGTGCCAGCGGTTCGGGGAATCATGGCTACACCTTC. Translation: CASGSGNHGYTF.

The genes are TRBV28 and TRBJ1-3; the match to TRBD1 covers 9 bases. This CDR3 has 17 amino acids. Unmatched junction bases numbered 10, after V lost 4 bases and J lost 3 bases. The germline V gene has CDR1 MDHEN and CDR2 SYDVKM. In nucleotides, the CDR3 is TGTGCCAGCAGTTCGGACAGGGGACTAATCAGTGGAAACACCATATATTTT. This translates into CASSSDRGLISGNTIYF.